Each of the 9 T cell receptor beta chains below was sequenced from the same sample in a study of cytomegalovirus exposure and HLA in healthy donors. It was with 60 Vbeta and 13 Jbeta primers that the PCR ran. Some clones are missing from TCRdb's copy, which holds only in-frame ones; the method was immunoSEQ multiplex PCR. The table has 250,000 to 350,000 clones, 86% seen once; the top ten hold around 4.2%. Sequenced: PBMCs. These receptors originate from a man aged 40-49 years in good health and CMV-seropositive.

The rearrangement uses TRBV12-5 and TRBJ1-1; possibly TRBD1 for D (5 bases). The CDR3 covers 15 residues. Germline V gives CDR1 LGHNT, CDR2 FRNRAP. V lost 2 bases and J lost 1, with 11 bases in between. CDR3 sequence reads: CASGLRLGQNTEAFF. Written as DNA, the CDR3 is TGTGCTAGTGGTTTGAGGTTGGGGCAGAACACTGAAGCTTTCTTT.

The chain combines TRBV6-4 with TRBJ2-3; TRBD2 is a possible D gene (6 bases). CDR3 length: 14 residues. Between the trimmed V and J ends, which lost 6 bases and 0 bases, there was a span of 10 bases. CDR1 is MRHNA, CDR2 SNTAGT, per germline. CDR3: CASRRDPSTDTQYF. CDR3 DNA: TGTGCCAGCAGGCGGGACCCGAGCACAGATACGCAGTATTTT.

This clone turned up a few times. V gene TRBV19 combines with J gene TRBJ1-6; D possibly corresponds to TRBD1 (6 bases). The CDR3 is 14 amino acids. Germline loops: CDR1 LNHDA, CDR2 SQIVND (reference sequence). The V end lost 7 bases, the J end lost 4 bases, and 11 bases lay between the germline ends. CDR3 residues: CASTTQGYNSPLHF. The CDR3 bases are TGTGCCAGTACCACACAGGGTTATAATTCACCCCTCCACTTT.

This chain links TRBV11-1 with TRBJ2-7; 7 nucleotides match TRBD2. CDR1 is SGHAT, CDR2 FQDESV, per germline (reference sequence). The V segment lost 1 base and the J segment 0 bases; nucleotides outside the gene matches: 6. CDR3 size: 16 residues. CDR3 sequence reads: CASSLGLAATSYEQYF. The CDR3 DNA reads as TGTGCCAGCAGCTTAGGGCTAGCGGCCACCTCCTACGAGCAGTACTTC.

The gene calls are TRBV9 and TRBJ2-1; 10 positions match TRBD2. Germline V CDR1 and CDR2: SGDLS, YYNGEE. CDR3 length: 16 amino acids. V was clipped by 0 bases and J by 5 bases; unmatched bases: 5. The CDR3, as DNA: TGTGCCAGCAGCGTAGGGACTAGCGGATACAACAATGAGCAGTTCTTC. It encodes CASSVGTSGYNNEQFF.

Only a few counts were recorded for this clone. V usage is TRBV19 and J usage is TRBJ2-3; 12 bases match TRBD2. Germline trimming cut 7 bases from V and 0 bases from J; bases unmatched to any gene: 5. The germline V gene encodes CDR1 LNHDA and CDR2 SQIVND (reference sequence). The CDR3 contains 16 residues. CDR3 loop: CASKLAGGASTDTQYF. CDR3 in DNA: TGTGCCAGTAAACTAGCGGGAGGAGCCAGCACAGATACGCAGTATTTT.

V is TRBV21-1 and J is TRBJ1-1; the D segment call TRBD1 is taken from the table without a DNA check. TRBV21-1 is a recognized pseudogene. The CDR3 consists of 18 residues. The CDR3 sequence is CASSPRDSEGILSTEAFF. In DNA form, the CDR3 reads TGTGCCAGCAGCCCGCGGGACAGTGAGGGAATTTTGAGCACTGAAGCTTTCTTT.

The chain uses TRBV4-1 and TRBJ2-7; 9 nucleotides align to TRBD2. With V trimmed by 6 bases and J by 4 bases, 10 bases remained unmatched. The length of the CDR3 is 15 residues. CDR1 is MGHRA, CDR2 YSYEKL, per germline. In DNA form, the CDR3 reads TGCGCCAGCAGGCAGATAGCGGGAGTTGGGTACGAGCAGTACTTC. Translating gives CASRQIAGVGYEQYF.

CDR3 sequence reads: CASSLSGAVETQYF. The DNA of the CDR3 is TGTGCCAGCAGTTTGTCAGGGGCGGTAGAGACCCAGTACTTC. This rearrangement joins TRBV27 to TRBJ2-5, with D possibly TRBD1 on 6 matching bases. CDR1 and CDR2 from the germline V gene are MNHEY and SMNVEV (reference sequence). This CDR3 region has 14 residues. Trimming pared 3 bases from V and 4 bases from J, leaving 12 bases between.